This T cell receptor (beta chain) was obtained from a study of T cells in Graves' hyperthyroidism and ophthalmopathy. TCR beta CDR3 region amplification was performed from RNA transcripts. The HTBI primer set drove a first-round RT-PCR of the TCR CDR3. TCRdb ran MiXCR on the multiplex PCR reads and lists one entry per CDR3 protein. The sample contains a few hundred thousand distinct CDR3 sequences, around 15% of which appear only once. The CDR3 extends over 15 amino acids. Trimming removed 6 bases from V and 4 bases from J, with 19 bases in between. This receptor was taken from a woman between 55 and 75 years old with Graves' ophthalmopathy. Material for sequencing was blood. This rearrangement joins TRBV12-3 or TRBV12-4 to TRBJ2-7, with D perhaps TRBD1 or TRBD2 (5 bases each). The CDR3 sequence: CASRRSTQWGYEQYF. The CDR3 DNA sequence: TGTGCCAGCAGACGCTCGACACAGTGGGGGTACGAGCAGTACTTC.